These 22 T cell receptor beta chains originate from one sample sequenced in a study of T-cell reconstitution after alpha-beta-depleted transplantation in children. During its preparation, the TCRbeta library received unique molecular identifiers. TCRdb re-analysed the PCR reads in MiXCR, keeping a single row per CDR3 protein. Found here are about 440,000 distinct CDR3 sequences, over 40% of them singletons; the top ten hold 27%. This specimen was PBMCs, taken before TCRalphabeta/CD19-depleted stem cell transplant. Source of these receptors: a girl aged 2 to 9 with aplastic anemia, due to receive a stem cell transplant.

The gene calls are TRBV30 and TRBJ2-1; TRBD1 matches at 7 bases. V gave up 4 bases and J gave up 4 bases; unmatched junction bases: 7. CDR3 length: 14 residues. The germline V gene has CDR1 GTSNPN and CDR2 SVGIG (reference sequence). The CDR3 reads CAWNPWTGYNEQFF. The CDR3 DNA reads TGTGCCTGGAACCCCTGGACAGGATACAATGAGCAGTTCTTC.

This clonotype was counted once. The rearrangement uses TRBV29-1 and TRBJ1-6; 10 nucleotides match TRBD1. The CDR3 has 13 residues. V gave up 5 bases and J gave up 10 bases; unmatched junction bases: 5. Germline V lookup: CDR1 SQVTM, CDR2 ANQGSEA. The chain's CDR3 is CSVRTGQGSPLHF. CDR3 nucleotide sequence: TGCAGCGTTCGGACGGGACAGGGGTCACCCCTCCACTTT.

CDR3 sequence (DNA): TGCGCCAGCAGCCCCGGGTCCTGGGGTGAAAAACTGTTTTTT. Encoded protein: CASSPGSWGEKLFF. The J gene is TRBJ1-4, the V gene TRBV5-1; D is unclear. Germline-derived CDR1 and CDR2 are SGHRS and YFSETQ. The CDR3 has 14 amino acids. The V gene lost 4 bases and the J gene lost 7 bases, with 14 bases spanning the gap.

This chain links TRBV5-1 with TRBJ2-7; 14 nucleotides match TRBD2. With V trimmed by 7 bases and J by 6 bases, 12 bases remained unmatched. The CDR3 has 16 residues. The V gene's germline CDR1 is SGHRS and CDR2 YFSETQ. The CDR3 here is CASSDFPGLAGAEQYF. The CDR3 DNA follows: TGCGCCAGCTCGGATTTTCCGGGACTAGCGGGAGCCGAGCAGTACTTC. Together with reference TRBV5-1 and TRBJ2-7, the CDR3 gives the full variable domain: KAGVTQTPRYLIKTRGQQVTLSCSPISGHRSVSWYQQTPGQGLQFLFEYFSETQRNKGNFPGRFSGRQFSNSRSEMNVSTLELGDSALYLCASSDFPGLAGAEQYFGPGTRLTVT.

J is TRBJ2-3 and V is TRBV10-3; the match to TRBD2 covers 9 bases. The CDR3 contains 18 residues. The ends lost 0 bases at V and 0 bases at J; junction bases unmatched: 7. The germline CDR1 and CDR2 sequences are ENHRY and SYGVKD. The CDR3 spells CAISESLAGTTSTDTQYF. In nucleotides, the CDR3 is TGTGCCATCAGTGAGTCCCTAGCGGGGACCACTAGCACAGATACGCAGTATTTT.

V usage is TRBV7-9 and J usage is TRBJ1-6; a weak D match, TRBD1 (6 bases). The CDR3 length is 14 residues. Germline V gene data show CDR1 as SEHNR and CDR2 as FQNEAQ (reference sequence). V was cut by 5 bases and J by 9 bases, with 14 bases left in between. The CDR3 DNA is TGTGCCAGCAGCACAGACAGGACTGGTTCACCCCTCCACTTT. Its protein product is CASSTDRTGSPLHF.

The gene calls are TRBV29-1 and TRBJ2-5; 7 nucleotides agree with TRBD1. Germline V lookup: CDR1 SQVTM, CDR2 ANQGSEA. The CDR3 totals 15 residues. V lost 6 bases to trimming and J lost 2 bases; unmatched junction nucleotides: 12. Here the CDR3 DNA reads TGCAGCGTCTTGGACAGGCACCCTTCTCAAGAGACCCAGTACTTC. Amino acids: CSVLDRHPSQETQYF. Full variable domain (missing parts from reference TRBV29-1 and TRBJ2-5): SAVISQKPSRDICQRGTSLTIQCQVDSQVTMMFWYRQQPGQSLTLIATANQGSEATYESGFVIDKFPISRPNLTFSTLTVSNMSPEDSSIYLCSVLDRHPSQETQYFGPGTRLLVL.

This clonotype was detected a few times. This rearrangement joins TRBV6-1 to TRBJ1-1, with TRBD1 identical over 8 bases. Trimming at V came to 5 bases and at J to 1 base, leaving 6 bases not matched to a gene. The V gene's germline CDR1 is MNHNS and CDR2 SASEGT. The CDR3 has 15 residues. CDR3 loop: CASSPWDRRNTEAFF. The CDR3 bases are TGTGCCAGCAGTCCCTGGGACAGGCGGAACACTGAAGCTTTCTTT.

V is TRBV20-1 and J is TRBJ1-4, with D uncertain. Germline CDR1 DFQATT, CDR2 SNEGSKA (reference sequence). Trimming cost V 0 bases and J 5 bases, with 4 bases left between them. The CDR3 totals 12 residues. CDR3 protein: CSAREQNEKLFF. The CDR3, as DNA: TGCAGTGCTAGAGAACAGAATGAAAAACTGTTTTTT.

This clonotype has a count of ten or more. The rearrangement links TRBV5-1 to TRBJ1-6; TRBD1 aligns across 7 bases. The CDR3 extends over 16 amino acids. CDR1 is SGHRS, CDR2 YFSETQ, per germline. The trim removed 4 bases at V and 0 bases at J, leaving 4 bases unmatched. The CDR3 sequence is CASSPWDSSYNSPLHF. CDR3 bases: TGCGCCAGCAGCCCCTGGGACAGCTCCTATAATTCACCCCTCCACTTT.

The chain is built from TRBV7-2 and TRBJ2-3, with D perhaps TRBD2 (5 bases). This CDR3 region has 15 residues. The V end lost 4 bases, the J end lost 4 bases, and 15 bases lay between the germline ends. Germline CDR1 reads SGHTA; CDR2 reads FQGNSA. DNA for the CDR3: TGTGCCAGCAGCTCCCCCCGGGGATTTCCAGATACGCAGTATTTT. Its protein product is CASSSPRGFPDTQYF.

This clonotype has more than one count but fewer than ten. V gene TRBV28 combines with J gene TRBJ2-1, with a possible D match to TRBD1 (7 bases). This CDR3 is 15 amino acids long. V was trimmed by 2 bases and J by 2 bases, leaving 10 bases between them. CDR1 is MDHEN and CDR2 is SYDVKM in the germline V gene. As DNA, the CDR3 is TGTGCCAGCAGTTTAGGAGGGGGCCCCTACAATGAGCAGTTCTTC. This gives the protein CASSLGGGPYNEQFF.

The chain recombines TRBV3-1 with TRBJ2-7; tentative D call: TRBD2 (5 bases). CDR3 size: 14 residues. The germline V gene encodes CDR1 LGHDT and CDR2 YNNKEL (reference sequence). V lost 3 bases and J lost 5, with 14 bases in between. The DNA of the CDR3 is TGTGCCAGCAGCCAGAGCCCGGCCGGGGACGAGCAGTACTTC. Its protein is CASSQSPAGDEQYF.

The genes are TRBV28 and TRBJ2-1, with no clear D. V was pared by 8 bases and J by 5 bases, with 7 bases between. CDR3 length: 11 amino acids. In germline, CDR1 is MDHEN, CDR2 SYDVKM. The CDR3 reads CASRRNNEQFF. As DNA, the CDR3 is TGTGCCAGCCGACGAAACAATGAGCAGTTCTTC.

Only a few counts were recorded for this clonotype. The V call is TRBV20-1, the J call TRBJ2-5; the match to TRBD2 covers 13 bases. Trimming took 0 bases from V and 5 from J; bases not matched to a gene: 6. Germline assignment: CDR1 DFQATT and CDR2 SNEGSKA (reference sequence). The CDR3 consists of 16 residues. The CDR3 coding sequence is TGCAGTGCTAGAGATACGACTAGCGGGAGGTTGGAGACCCAGTACTTC. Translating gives CSARDTTSGRLETQYF.

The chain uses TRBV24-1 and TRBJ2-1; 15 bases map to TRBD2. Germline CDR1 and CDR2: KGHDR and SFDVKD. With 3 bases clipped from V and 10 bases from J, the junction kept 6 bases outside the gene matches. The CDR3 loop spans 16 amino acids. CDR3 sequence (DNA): TGTGCCACCAGTGATCGGACTAGCGGGAGGGCCGGAGAGCAGTTCTTC. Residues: CATSDRTSGRAGEQFF.

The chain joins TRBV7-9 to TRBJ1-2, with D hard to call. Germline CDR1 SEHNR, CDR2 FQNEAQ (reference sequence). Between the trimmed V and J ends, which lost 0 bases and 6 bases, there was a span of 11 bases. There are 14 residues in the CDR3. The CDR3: CASSLAGGSDGYTF. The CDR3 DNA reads TGTGCCAGCAGCTTAGCCGGAGGTTCTGATGGCTACACCTTC.

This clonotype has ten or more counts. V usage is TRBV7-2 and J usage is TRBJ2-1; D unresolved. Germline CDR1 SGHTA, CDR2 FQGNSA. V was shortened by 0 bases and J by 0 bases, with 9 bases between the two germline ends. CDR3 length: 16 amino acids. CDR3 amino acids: CASSLAFAASYNEQFF. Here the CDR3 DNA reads TGTGCCAGCAGCTTAGCGTTCGCAGCCTCCTACAATGAGCAGTTCTTC.

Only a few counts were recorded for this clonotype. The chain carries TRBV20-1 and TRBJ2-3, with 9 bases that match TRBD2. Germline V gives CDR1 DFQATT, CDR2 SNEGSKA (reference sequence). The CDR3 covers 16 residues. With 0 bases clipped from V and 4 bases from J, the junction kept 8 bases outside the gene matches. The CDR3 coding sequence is TGCAGTGCTAGAGATCGTTGGCGGGAGGGCCCAGATACGCAGTATTTT. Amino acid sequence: CSARDRWREGPDTQYF.

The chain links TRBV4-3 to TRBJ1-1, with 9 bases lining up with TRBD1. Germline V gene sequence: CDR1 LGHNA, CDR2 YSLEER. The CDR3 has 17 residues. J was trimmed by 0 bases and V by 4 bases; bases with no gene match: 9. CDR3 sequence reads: CASSPHRGLGMNTEAFF. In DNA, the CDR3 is TGCGCCAGCAGCCCCCACAGGGGGCTTGGCATGAACACTGAAGCTTTCTTT.

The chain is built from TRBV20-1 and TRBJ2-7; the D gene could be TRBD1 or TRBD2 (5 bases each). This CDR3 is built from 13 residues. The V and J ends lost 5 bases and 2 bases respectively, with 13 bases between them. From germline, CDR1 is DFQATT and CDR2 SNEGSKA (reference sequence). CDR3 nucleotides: TGCAGTGCTGAATGGGACGGCGCCTACGAGCAGTACTTC. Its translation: CSAEWDGAYEQYF.

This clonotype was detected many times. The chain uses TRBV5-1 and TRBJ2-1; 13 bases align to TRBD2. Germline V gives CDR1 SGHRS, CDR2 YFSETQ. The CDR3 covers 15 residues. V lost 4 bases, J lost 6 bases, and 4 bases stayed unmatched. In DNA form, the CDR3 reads TGCGCCAGCAGCATTGGACTAGCGGGAGCCAATGAGCAGTTCTTC. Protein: CASSIGLAGANEQFF. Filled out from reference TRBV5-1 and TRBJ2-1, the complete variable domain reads KAGVTQTPRYLIKTRGQQVTLSCSPISGHRSVSWYQQTPGQGLQFLFEYFSETQRNKGNFPGRFSGRQFSNSRSEMNVSTLELGDSALYLCASSIGLAGANEQFFGPGTRLTVL.